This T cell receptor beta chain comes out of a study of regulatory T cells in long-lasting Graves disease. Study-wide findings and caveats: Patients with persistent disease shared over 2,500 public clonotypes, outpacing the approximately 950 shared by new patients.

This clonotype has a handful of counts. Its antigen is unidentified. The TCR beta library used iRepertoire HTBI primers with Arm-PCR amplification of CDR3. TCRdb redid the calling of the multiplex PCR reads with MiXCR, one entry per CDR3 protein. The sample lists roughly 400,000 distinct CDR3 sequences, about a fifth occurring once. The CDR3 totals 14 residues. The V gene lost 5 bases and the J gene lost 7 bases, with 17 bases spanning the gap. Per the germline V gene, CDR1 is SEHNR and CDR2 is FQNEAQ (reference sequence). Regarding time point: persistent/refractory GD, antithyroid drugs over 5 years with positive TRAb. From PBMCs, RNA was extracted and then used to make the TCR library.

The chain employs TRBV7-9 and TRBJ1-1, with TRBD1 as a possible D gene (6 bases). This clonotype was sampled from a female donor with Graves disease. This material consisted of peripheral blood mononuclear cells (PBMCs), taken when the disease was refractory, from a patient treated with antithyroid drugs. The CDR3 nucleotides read TGTGCCAGCAGCCTACGGGACAAAGGCGGTGAAGCTTTCTTT. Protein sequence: CASSLRDKGGEAFF.